Listed below are T cell receptor beta chains from one sample, sequenced in a study of type 1 regulatory T cells. TCRdb re-analysed the reads in MiXCR, keeping a single row per CDR3 protein. The table lists 75,000 to 100,000 distinct CDR3 sequences, roughly 28% of them singletons. The sequencing input was CD4+ T cells, either the whole sample or a sorted fraction (not recorded which). Every receptor here comes from a human donor in good health. Each CDR3 is given with its conserved first and last residue. A D gene is named only where the DNA matches it firmly. Rows may omit the clone size; those that give it use once, few, many or a size class.

cdr3_aa: CASSLAEYYEQYF; cdr3_nt: TGTGCCAGCAGCTTAGCGGAGTACTACGAGCAGTACTTC; j_call: TRBJ2-7; v_call: TRBV7-6; clone_size: -; d_call: -; cdr3_length: 13
cdr3_aa: CASSLGATSGRALVVKNIQYF; cdr3_nt: TGTGCCAGCAGCCTAGGGGCGACTAGCGGGAGGGCCCTAGTAGTCAAAAACATTCAGTACTTC; j_call: TRBJ2-4; v_call: TRBV7-8; clone_size: few; d_call: TRBD2; cdr3_length: 21
cdr3_aa: CASSQDGLGNQPQHF; cdr3_nt: TGCGCCAGCAGCCAAGACGGTCTCGGTAATCAGCCCCAGCATTTT; j_call: TRBJ1-5; v_call: TRBV4-3; clone_size: few; d_call: -; cdr3_length: 15
cdr3_aa: CASSQVDRDEQYF; cdr3_nt: TGTGCCAGCAGCCAGGTAGACAGGGACGAGCAGTACTTC; j_call: TRBJ2-7; v_call: TRBV3-1; clone_size: -; d_call: TRBD1; cdr3_length: 13
cdr3_aa: CAISELQGTLHF; cdr3_nt: TGTGCCATCAGTGAGTTACAGGGGACGCTCCACTTC; j_call: TRBJ2-4; v_call: TRBV10-3; clone_size: few; d_call: TRBD1; cdr3_length: 12
cdr3_aa: CASSFVSDQETQYF; cdr3_nt: TGTGCCAGCAGCTTTGTTTCAGATCAAGAGACCCAGTACTTC; j_call: TRBJ2-5; v_call: TRBV7-2; clone_size: -; d_call: -; cdr3_length: 14
cdr3_aa: CASGEDYEQFF; cdr3_nt: TGTGCCAGCGGAGAGGACTATGAGCAGTTCTTC; j_call: TRBJ2-1; v_call: TRBV6-2/TRBV6-3; clone_size: -; d_call: -; cdr3_length: 11
cdr3_aa: CASSPTTPAYEQYF; cdr3_nt: TGTGCCAGTAGTCCCACGACGCCGGCCTACGAGCAGTACTTC; j_call: TRBJ2-7; v_call: TRBV19; clone_size: -; d_call: -; cdr3_length: 14
cdr3_aa: CASGRAPGINEQFF; cdr3_nt: TGTGCCAGCGGACGAGCACCAGGGATCAATGAGCAGTTCTTC; j_call: TRBJ2-1; v_call: TRBV11-1; clone_size: -; d_call: -; cdr3_length: 14
cdr3_aa: CASSPGGAGGDTQYF; cdr3_nt: TGTGCCAGCAGCCCCGGCGGGGCGGGAGGAGATACGCAGTATTTT; j_call: TRBJ2-3; v_call: TRBV3-1; clone_size: -; d_call: TRBD2; cdr3_length: 15
cdr3_aa: CASSQALGGGPLRNEQFF; cdr3_nt: TGCGCCAGCAGCCAAGCCCTCGGAGGAGGGCCATTGCGTAATGAGCAGTTCTTC; j_call: TRBJ2-1; v_call: TRBV4-1; clone_size: -; d_call: -; cdr3_length: 18
cdr3_aa: CASSEAPSGAQETQYF; cdr3_nt: TGTGCCAGCAGTGAAGCCCCTAGCGGGGCCCAAGAGACCCAGTACTTC; j_call: TRBJ2-5; v_call: TRBV6-1; clone_size: -; d_call: TRBD2; cdr3_length: 16
cdr3_aa: CASSQDRRVGRGSYEQYF; cdr3_nt: TGTGCCAGCAGCCAAGATCGCCGGGTGGGCAGGGGATCCTACGAGCAGTACTTC; j_call: TRBJ2-7; v_call: TRBV4-2; clone_size: few; d_call: -; cdr3_length: 18